A single sample is the source of the 15 T cell receptor beta chains below, sequenced in a study of T cell changes during pregnancy in multiple sclerosis (dated by TCRdb to about 2019). Library creation used the immunoSEQ multiplex PCR assay. TCRdb mirrors the immuneACCESS table, restricted to in-frame sequences. Some clones are absent from its copies; in checked studies, under half trace to an unresolved V gene, and the reason for the others is unknown. This sample comprises approximately 62,000 clones, 93% of them detected only once. Together, the top ten hold around 4% of the sample. The specimen was CD8+ T cells from peripheral blood mononuclear cells, collected in the second trimester of pregnancy. These receptors were obtained from a female donor with multiple sclerosis, enrolled in a pregnancy study.

This clone was found once. The CDR3 DNA reads TGCGCCAGCAGCCTTGACAGGGTTAGTAGCTACACCTTC. Translating it yields CASSLDRVSSYTF. The genes are TRBV4-1 and TRBJ1-2; 7 bases fit TRBD1. J was trimmed by 9 bases and V by 4 bases; bases with no gene match: 8. The germline CDR1 and CDR2 sequences are MGHRA and YSYEKL. CDR3 length: 13 amino acids.

This chain uses TRBV25-1 with TRBJ2-7; no firm D call. This CDR3 has 13 residues. Germline assignment: CDR1 MGHDK and CDR2 SYGVNS. The ends were cut back, 3 bases at V and 1 base at J, with 7 bases in the middle. The CDR3 here is CASSESSSYEQYF. The CDR3 nucleotides read TGTGCCAGCAGTGAGAGTTCTTCCTACGAGCAGTACTTC.

This chain joins TRBV4-2 and TRBJ1-5; TRBD1 aligns across 9 bases. The V gene end was trimmed by 1 base and the J gene end by 3 bases; junction bases not matched to a gene: 1. The CDR3 is 15 amino acids. Per germline, CDR1 LGHNA and CDR2 YNFKEQ. CDR3 DNA sequence: TGTGCCAGCAGCCAAGGGGACAGGGACAATCAGCCCCAGCATTTT. It is translated as CASSQGDRDNQPQHF.

This CDR3 reads CASSHTPTGGPEAFF. The CDR3 coding sequence is TGCGCCAGCAGCCATACTCCGACAGGGGGGCCGGAAGCTTTCTTT. This chain joins TRBV4-1 and TRBJ1-1; 9 nucleotides align to TRBD1. J gave up 8 bases and V 3 bases, and 10 bases lay outside the gene matches. CDR3 length: 15 amino acids. Germline V gene lookup returns CDR1 MGHRA and CDR2 YSYEKL.

The rearrangement links TRBV7-9 to TRBJ1-2, with a weak D call TRBD1 (6 bases). V lost 4 bases, J lost 8 bases, and 11 bases lay in between. From germline, CDR1 is SEHNR and CDR2 FQNEAQ (reference sequence). This CDR3 has 12 amino acids. This CDR3 is CASSSGTLGYTF. The DNA of the CDR3 is TGTGCCAGCAGCTCCGGGACATTAGGCTACACCTTC. Full variable domain (remainder filled in from reference TRBV7-9 and TRBJ1-2): DTGVSQNPRHKITKRGQNVTFRCDPISEHNRLYWYRQTLGQGPEFLTYFQNEAQLEKSRLLSDRFSAERPKGSFSTLEIQRTEQGDSAMYLCASSSGTLGYTFGSGTRLTVV.

The J gene is TRBJ2-5, the V gene TRBV2; 8 nucleotides align to TRBD2. After removal of 4 bases from V and 3 bases from J, the junction contained 1 base not matched to a gene. This CDR3 spans 13 amino acids. Germline values: CDR1 SNHLY, CDR2 FYNNEI. CDR3 in amino acids: CASSGTSKETQYF. The CDR3, as DNA: TGTGCCAGCAGTGGGACTAGCAAAGAGACCCAGTACTTC.

This clone appeared a single time. J is TRBJ2-7 and V is TRBV27; no clear D gene. CDR1 and CDR2 (germline): MNHEY, SMNVEV (reference sequence). The length of the CDR3 is 13 residues. V was shortened by 8 bases and J by 5 bases, with 16 bases between the two germline ends. As DNA, the CDR3 is TGTGCCAGCGGAACGACCGGGTCTCACGAGCAGTACTTC. This translates into CASGTTGSHEQYF.

The chain has TRBV7-9 and TRBJ2-7, with D tentatively TRBD2 (5 bases). V lost 5 bases, J lost 3 bases, and 17 bases lay in between. The CDR3 consists of 15 residues. In germline, CDR1 is SEHNR, CDR2 FQNEAQ (reference sequence). CDR3 coding DNA: TGTGCCAGCAGCGACGGGATGCAGGACCTCTACGAGCAGTACTTC. Encoded protein: CASSDGMQDLYEQYF.

This chain links TRBV6-5 with TRBJ2-1; 8 nucleotides match TRBD1. This CDR3 contains 14 residues. The V segment lost 4 bases and the J segment 3 bases; nucleotides outside the gene matches: 2. Germline loops: CDR1 MNHEY, CDR2 SVGAGI. The CDR3 sequence: CASSLGTGYNEQFF. Written as DNA, the CDR3 is TGTGCCAGCAGTTTGGGGACAGGCTACAATGAGCAGTTCTTC.

This chain's CDR3 is CASSSETGGLEAFF. CDR3 bases: TGTGCCAGTAGTAGCGAGACAGGGGGACTTGAAGCTTTCTTT. The rearrangement uses TRBV19 and TRBJ1-1; the match to TRBD1 covers 9 bases. The CDR3 is made up of 14 amino acids. CDR1 is LNHDA and CDR2 is SQIVND in the germline V gene (reference sequence). The ends lost 4 bases at V and 7 bases at J; junction bases unmatched: 7.

J is TRBJ2-5 and V is TRBV6-5; D is ambiguous. The DNA end lines up better with TRBJ2-7; the J call may be wrong. Germline V gene lookup returns CDR1 MNHEY and CDR2 SVGAGI. The CDR3 spans 15 residues. In DNA, the CDR3 is TGTGCCAGCAGTTACTCAAGCCCTAGCTCCTACGAGCAGTACTTC. It translates to CASSYSSPSSYEQYF.

This clone has just one count. This sequence joins TRBV5-4 and TRBJ2-3; the D gene is possibly TRBD1 (6 bases). V was clipped by 1 base and J by 2 bases, with 11 bases between them. This CDR3 has 15 residues. Germline values: CDR1 SGHNT, CDR2 YYREEE (reference sequence). The CDR3 DNA follows: TGTGCCAGCAGCTTGATGGGGGCTAACACAGATACGCAGTATTTT. It codes for CASSLMGANTDTQYF.

The chain carries TRBV28 and TRBJ1-5; a possible D gene is TRBD1 (5 bases). CDR1 and CDR2 from the germline V gene are MDHEN and SYDVKM. The CDR3 runs 15 residues. Between the trimmed V and J ends, which lost 5 bases and 6 bases, there was a span of 17 bases. The CDR3 bases are TGTGCCAGCAGTCCAGTGGGGGAGCGGGGTCAGCCCCAGCATTTT. Residues: CASSPVGERGQPQHF.

The V and J genes are TRBV7-9 and TRBJ1-2, with 8 bases matching TRBD1. This CDR3 has 14 amino acids. The germline V gene encodes CDR1 SEHNR and CDR2 FQNEAQ (reference sequence). V trimming: 6 bases; J trimming: 1 base; junction bases outside the gene matches: 4. The CDR3 coding sequence is TGTGCCAGCAGAAGGGGACAGGATAACTATGGCTACACCTTC. This sequence encodes CASRRGQDNYGYTF.

This sequence joins TRBV28 and TRBJ2-3; 10 bases are shared with TRBD2. Per the germline V gene, CDR1 is MDHEN and CDR2 is SYDVKM. This CDR3 spans 15 amino acids. Germline trimming cut 6 bases from V and 1 base from J; bases unmatched to any gene: 4. The CDR3 region is CASSLLAGGTDTQYF. The DNA for the CDR3 is TGTGCCAGCAGCCTTCTAGCGGGAGGCACAGATACGCAGTATTTT.